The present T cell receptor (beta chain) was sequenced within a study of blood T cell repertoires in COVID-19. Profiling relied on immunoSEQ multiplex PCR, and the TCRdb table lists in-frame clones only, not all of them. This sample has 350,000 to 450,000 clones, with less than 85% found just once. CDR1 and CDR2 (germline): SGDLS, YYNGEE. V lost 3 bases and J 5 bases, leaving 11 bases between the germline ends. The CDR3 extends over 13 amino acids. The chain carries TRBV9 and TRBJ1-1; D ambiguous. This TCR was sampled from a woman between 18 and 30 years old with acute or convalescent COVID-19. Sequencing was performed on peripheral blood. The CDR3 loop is CASSGRTGTEAFF. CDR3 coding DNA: TGTGCCAGCAGCGGACGCACCGGGACTGAAGCTTTCTTT.